This TCR beta chain was identified during a study of blood T cell repertoires in COVID-19. The CDR3 has 12 amino acids. With 7 bases removed from V and 6 bases from J, the gap between germline ends came to 10 bases. Germline V CDR1 and CDR2: LNHDA, SQIVND (reference sequence). Clones were read by immunoSEQ multiplex PCR, and TCRdb kept only the in-frame ones, dropping some. Among fewer than 350,000 clones listed, around 84% were seen once. The sample consisted of PBMCs or T cells enriched from blood (not recorded which). The TCR was taken from a woman under 40 who had been exposed to COVID-19. The V and J genes are TRBV19 and TRBJ2-1; D perhaps matches TRBD2 (6 bases). This CDR3 is CASMGGANEQFF. The CDR3 DNA sequence: TGTGCCAGTATGGGGGGAGCCAATGAGCAGTTCTTC.